Listed below are T cell receptor beta chains from one sample, sequenced in a study of HIV-infected patients and healthy controls. TCRdb reprocessed the 5' RACE reads with MiXCR, giving one entry per CDR3 protein. The data contain some 20,000 distinct CDR3 sequences, approximately 12% of them seen just once; the ten biggest clones take up around 10%. Sequencing was carried out using blood. Receptors were obtained from an adult in good health. Each CDR3 is given with its conserved first and last residue. The D gene is left open where the match is weak. Some rows have no size entry. The others give once, few or many, or a class for an expanded clone.

.,TRBJ1-1,many,TRBV7-9,CASSLVPRQTVEAFF,TGTGCCAGCAGCTTAGTTCCCCGACAGACGGTTGAAGCTTTCTTT
TRBD1,TRBJ1-1,many,TRBV12-3/TRBV12-4,CASSYDVGQGPEAFF,TGTGCCAGCAGCTATGACGTAGGACAGGGGCCTGAAGCTTTCTTT
.,TRBJ2-5,many,TRBV12-5,CASGLGPQGGTQYF,TGTGCTAGTGGCCTAGGCCCCCAGGGCGGGACCCAGTACTTC
TRBD1,TRBJ2-1,many,TRBV5-4,CASSSRPGQGRVGHNEQFF,TGTGCCAGCAGCTCGCGACCGGGACAGGGTCGTGTGGGGCACAATGAGCAGTTCTTC
.,TRBJ2-3,many,TRBV7-3,CASSLALVTDTQYF,TGTGCCAGCAGCTTGGCTTTAGTCACAGATACGCAGTATTTT
.,TRBJ1-2,.,TRBV29-1,CSVEEVDYGYTF,TGCAGCGTTGAAGAAGTGGACTATGGCTACACCTTC
.,TRBJ2-6,many,TRBV28,CASSWSSGANVLTF,TGTGCCAGCAGTTGGTCTTCTGGGGCCAACGTCCTGACTTTC
TRBD1,TRBJ1-2,many,TRBV6-5,CASSPPPGQGSYGYTF,TGTGCCAGCAGCCCCCCCCCGGGACAGGGGTCCTATGGCTACACCTTC
.,TRBJ2-2,many,TRBV3-1,CASSQFLVPGELFF,TGTGCCAGCAGCCAATTTCTTGTCCCCGGGGAGCTGTTTTTT
.,TRBJ2-3,many,TRBV6-2/TRBV6-3,CASSSPPLDTQYF,TGTGCCAGCAGTTCCCCCCCACTGGATACGCAGTATTTT
TRBD1,TRBJ1-2,many,TRBV4-2,CASSRGQGTNYGYTF,TGTGCCAGCAGCCGGGGACAGGGGACTAACTATGGCTACACCTTC
.,TRBJ2-5,many,TRBV5-1,CASRSPEFPGLRRETQYF,TGCGCCAGCAGATCCCCAGAATTCCCGGGACTTCGCCGGGAGACCCAGTACTTC
.,TRBJ2-3,few,TRBV29-1,CSVLTSTDTQYF,TGCAGCGTTCTGACTAGCACAGATACGCAGTATTTT